Listed below are T cell receptor beta chains from one sample, sequenced in a study of PD-L1 blockade in urothelial cancer. Data came from immunoSEQ multiplex PCR; TCRdb stores just in-frame clones and leaves some out. In the table there are more than 12,000 clones, over 75% of which are singletons. The sequencing here drew on PBMCs, taken around atezolizumab (anti-PD-L1) treatment. Every receptor here comes from a man aged 65-85 years with urothelial cancer. The CDR3 runs from the conserved cysteine through the conserved F or W. The D gene is left open where the match is weak. Clone size appears in some rows only: once, few, many, or a class for an expanded clone.

V gene	J gene	D gene	clone size	CDR3 protein	CDR3 DNA
TRBV5-6	TRBJ2-1	TRBD1	NA	CASSWGTGRVNEQFF	TGTGCCAGCAGCTGGGGGACAGGGAGAGTAAATGAGCAGTTCTTC
TRBV7-9	TRBJ1-1	TRBD1	NA	CASSRLSIGTADEAFF	TGTGCCAGCAGCCGACTCTCAATTGGGACAGCGGATGAAGCTTTCTTT
TRBV5-1	TRBJ1-6	NA	once	CASSPGRGNSPLHF	TGCGCCAGCAGCCCGGGGCGGGGGAATTCACCCCTCCACTTT
TRBV5-1	TRBJ2-7	TRBD1	NA	CASSVYGTDPYEQYF	TGCGCCAGCAGCGTCTATGGGACAGACCCGTACGAGCAGTACTTC
TRBV5-1	TRBJ2-7	NA	NA	CASSFGYEQYF	TGCGCCAGCAGCTTCGGGTACGAGCAGTACTTC
TRBV10-2	TRBJ2-3	TRBD2	NA	CASLGLAGGLSPDTQYF	TGCGCCAGTCTGGGACTAGCGGGGGGACTAAGCCCAGATACGCAGTATTTT
TRBV7-8	TRBJ1-5	NA	NA	CASSLEESNQPQHF	TGTGCCAGCAGCTTAGAGGAGAGCAATCAGCCCCAGCATTTT
TRBV4-1	TRBJ2-2	TRBD1	NA	CASSLRDRATGELFF	TGCGCCAGCAGCCTCCGGGACAGGGCAACCGGGGAGCTGTTTTTT
TRBV7-8	TRBJ2-5	TRBD2	NA	CASSLGLAEETQYF	TGTGCCAGCAGCTTGGGACTAGCGGAAGAGACCCAGTACTTC
TRBV28	TRBJ1-5	NA	NA	CASSLDYGLGNQPQHF	TGTGCCAGCAGTTTAGACTACGGGTTGGGCAATCAGCCCCAGCATTTT
TRBV5-1	TRBJ1-6	TRBD1	NA	CASSPGQGGSPLHF	TGCGCCAGCAGCCCGGGACAGGGAGGTTCACCCCTCCACTTT
TRBV15	TRBJ2-7	NA	NA	CATSRGRQVHEQYF	TGTGCCACCAGCAGGGGCCGACAGGTCCACGAGCAGTACTTC
TRBV9	TRBJ2-5	TRBD2	NA	CASSVVAGDDIRETQYF	TGTGCCAGCAGCGTAGTTGCGGGGGACGACATTAGGGAGACCCAGTACTTC
TRBV23-1	TRBJ1-5	NA	NA	CASSPAVPKISPQHF	TGCGCCAGCAGTCCTGCGGTACCCAAAATCAGCCCCCAGCATTTT
TRBV29-1	TRBJ1-1	TRBD1	NA	CSVDRGTPEAFF	TGCAGCGTCGACAGGGGCACCCCTGAAGCTTTCTTT
TRBV6-1	TRBJ2-7	NA	NA	CASRHGQSYEQYF	TGTGCCAGCAGACACGGACAGAGCTACGAGCAGTACTTC
TRBV5-6	TRBJ2-5	NA	NA	CASSLAQRQETQYF	TGTGCCAGCAGCTTAGCACAGAGACAAGAGACCCAGTACTTC
TRBV14	TRBJ2-2	TRBD2	NA	CASSQWRGGDTGELFF	TGTGCCAGCAGCCAATGGCGGGGGGGCGACACCGGGGAGCTGTTTTTT
TRBV6-6	TRBJ2-6	NA	NA	CASNSQFSGANVLTF	TGTGCCAGCAACTCACAGTTCTCTGGGGCCAACGTCCTGACTTTC
TRBV5-6	TRBJ2-3	TRBD1	NA	CASSLDRGSAADTQYF	TGTGCCAGCAGCTTGGACAGGGGGAGCGCGGCAGATACGCAGTATTTT
TRBV19	TRBJ1-6	NA	medium-sized	CATYRPGSPLHF	TGTGCCACCTATCGCCCAGGTTCACCCCTCCACTTT
TRBV5-1	TRBJ1-2	NA	once	CASREEARGYTF	TGCGCCAGCAGGGAGGAGGCTAGAGGCTACACCTTC
TRBV5-6	TRBJ2-7	NA	NA	CASSLVGGPEQYF	TGTGCCAGCAGCTTGGTAGGAGGACCCGAGCAGTACTTC
TRBV28	TRBJ2-5	NA	once	CASTPGWLKETQYF	TGTGCCAGCACCCCTGGCTGGCTTAAAGAGACCCAGTACTTC
TRBV9	TRBJ1-1	TRBD1	NA	CASSVRTGLMNTEAFF	TGTGCCAGCAGCGTCAGGACAGGCCTTATGAACACTGAAGCTTTCTTT
TRBV5-1	TRBJ2-5	TRBD1	NA	CASSTGQLQETQYF	TGCGCCAGCAGCACGGGACAGCTACAAGAGACCCAGTACTTC
TRBV20-1	TRBJ1-1	NA	few	CSAIQGEAFF	TGCAGTGCTATACAGGGAGAAGCTTTCTTT
TRBV2	TRBJ2-1	NA	NA	CASSAGLEQFF	TGTGCCAGCAGTGCAGGACTTGAGCAGTTCTTC
TRBV6-1	TRBJ2-7	TRBD2	NA	CASIRLAGGNYEQYF	TGTGCCAGCATTCGACTAGCGGGGGGCAACTACGAGCAGTACTTC
TRBV7-2	TRBJ1-4	TRBD1	few	CASSLGSQGDEKLFF	TGTGCCAGCAGCTTAGGATCGCAGGGGGATGAAAAACTGTTTTTT
TRBV4-2	TRBJ2-3	NA	once	CASSQESGGGTDTQYF	TGTGCCAGCAGCCAAGAGAGTGGAGGAGGGACAGATACGCAGTATTTT
TRBV11-2	TRBJ2-5	TRBD2	NA	CASSLGASGGAGETQYF	TGTGCCAGCAGCTTAGGGGCTAGCGGGGGGGCAGGAGAGACCCAGTACTTC
TRBV5-1	TRBJ1-2	TRBD1	NA	CASSTGQGDYGYTF	TGCGCCAGCAGCACCGGACAGGGCGACTATGGCTACACCTTC
TRBV30	TRBJ2-1	TRBD1	NA	CAWSVRQGEFF	TGTGCCTGGAGTGTAAGGCAGGGGGAGTTCTTC
TRBV28	TRBJ1-2	NA	NA	CASSLGAGTKGYTF	TGTGCCAGCAGTTTGGGGGCAGGCACTAAGGGCTACACCTTC
TRBV9	TRBJ1-2	NA	NA	CASSPEMGPNYGYTF	TGTGCCAGCAGCCCAGAGATGGGGCCTAACTATGGCTACACCTTC